Below, 12 T cell receptor beta chains from the same sample are listed, as sequenced in a study of T and B cells in COVID-19 patients (dated by TCRdb to 2018 to 2020). Genomic DNA extracted from blood, in amounts of about 240-550 ng, served as the starting material for amplifying TRB repertoires. Sequenced using an Illumina MiSeq. TRB rearrangements were amplified by multiplex PCR with BIOMED2 TRB-A/B primer pools. The raw public data were reprocessed by TCRdb itself: fastp quality trimming at Q25, MiXCR clonotype calling, in-frame beta chains only. Rows with one shared CDR3 protein collapse into an entry with the most common genes and DNA. The sample contains 5,000 to 6,000 distinct CDR3 sequences, around 30% of them found a single time. The top ten hold about a third of the sample. Sequencing was done on a sample of blood. These receptors all stem from a human donor with active COVID-19.

This clonotype was observed a few times. The chain couples TRBV7-9 to TRBJ1-4, with D perhaps matching TRBD1 (6 bases). Germline CDR1 reads SEHNR; CDR2 reads FQNEAQ (reference sequence). Between the trimmed V and J ends, which lost 4 bases and 6 bases, there was a span of 12 bases. The CDR3 runs to 14 residues. This CDR3 reads CASSSRGADEKLFF. The CDR3 nucleotides read TGTGCCAGCAGCTCAAGGGGGGCTGATGAAAAACTGTTTTTT.

A few counts support this clonotype. V is TRBV7-2 and J is TRBJ2-1; tentative D call: TRBD2 (5 bases). Germline CDR1 reads SGHTA; CDR2 reads FQGNSA. Trimming stripped 2 bases from V and 2 bases from J, with 7 bases between. The CDR3 is 14 residues long. The CDR3 sequence is CASSLNGAYNEQFF. The CDR3 nucleotides are TGTGCCAGCAGCTTAAACGGGGCCTACAATGAGCAGTTCTTC.

Turning to this clonotype: A much larger clone lies a single base off, so this may be a read error. The gene calls are TRBV19 and TRBJ2-3, with 12 bases that match TRBD2. The CDR3 length is 16 residues. Germline assignment: CDR1 LNHDA and CDR2 SQIVND (reference sequence). The V gene end was trimmed by 10 bases and the J gene end by 4 bases; junction bases not matched to a gene: 12. DNA for the CDR3: TGTGCCATTAGAACCCGACTAGCGGGAGAGTCAGATACGCAGTATTTT. As protein: CAIRTRLAGESDTQYF.

Details on this clonotype: Compared with germline, one end of the junction differs, possibly owing to a read error. The chain joins TRBV7-4 to TRBJ2-1; no clear D gene. In germline, CDR1 is SGHVT, CDR2 SQSDAQ. The CDR3 is 13 amino acids. DNA for the CDR3: TGTGCTAGCAGCTTGAAAGGCGTCAATGAGCAGTTCTTC. Translation: CASSLKGVNEQFF.

This clonotype has more than one count but fewer than ten. This chain joins TRBV18 and TRBJ2-1; D remains unclear. This CDR3 spans 16 amino acids. Germline assignment: CDR1 KGHSH and CDR2 LQKENI. The V gene lost 1 base and the J gene lost 4 bases, with 14 bases spanning the gap. Here the CDR3 DNA reads TGTGCCAGCTCACCACTAAGAATAGCCTTATACAATGAGCAGTTCTTC. This codes for CASSPLRIALYNEQFF.

By frequency in the sample, this clonotype is medium-sized. CDR3 in DNA: TGCAGCGTCGAGAAGGGACAGGGGACTGAAGCTTTCTTT. Encoded protein: CSVEKGQGTEAFF. The chain has TRBV29-1 and TRBJ1-1, with 10 bases identical to TRBD1. CDR3 length: 13 amino acids. Germline V gene data show CDR1 as SQVTM and CDR2 as ANQGSEA. The ends lost 6 bases at V and 5 bases at J; junction bases unmatched: 6.

Within the sample, this clonotype is medium-sized. The gene calls are TRBV29-1 and TRBJ1-5, with 8 bases fitting TRBD1. The CDR3 runs 17 residues. Looked up from germline, CDR1 is SQVTM and CDR2 is ANQGSEA. V trimming: 4 bases; J trimming: 0 bases; junction bases outside the gene matches: 11. The DNA of the CDR3 is TGCAGCGTTGGCGAGGGACAGGAGAAGGTTAGCAATCAGCCCCAGCATTTT. Protein sequence: CSVGEGQEKVSNQPQHF.

The J gene is TRBJ2-7, the V gene TRBV6-6; TRBD1 matches at 9 bases. J was trimmed by 0 bases and V by 4 bases; bases with no gene match: 4. From germline, CDR1 is MNHNY and CDR2 SVGAGI (reference sequence). The CDR3 sequence is 15 residues long. The CDR3 nucleotides are TGTGCCAGCAGTTGGGGGACAGGGAGCTCCTACGAGCAGTACTTC. It encodes CASSWGTGSSYEQYF.

This chain uses TRBV5-1 with TRBJ1-6; D call uncertain. The CDR3 totals 16 residues. The germline gives CDR1 SGHRS, CDR2 YFSETQ. Trimming left V 0 bases short and J 0 bases short, with 7 bases between. CDR3 residues: CASSLDGSSYNSPLHF. DNA of the CDR3: TGCGCCAGCAGCTTGGATGGAAGCTCCTATAATTCACCCCTCCACTTT.

By frequency in the sample, this clonotype is medium-sized. The rearrangement joins TRBV19 to TRBJ1-2, with D uncertain. V gave up 6 bases and J gave up 8 bases, with 19 bases separating them. This CDR3 region has 14 residues. The germline V gene has CDR1 LNHDA and CDR2 SQIVND (reference sequence). CDR3 loop: CASRDKWAGVGYTF. The CDR3 region has the DNA TGTGCCAGTAGAGACAAGTGGGCCGGGGTAGGCTACACCTTC.

This clonotype is deemed medium-sized. The chain recombines TRBV27 with TRBJ2-5; D gene unclear. The CDR3 extends over 14 amino acids. Trimming took off 4 bases at V and 1 base at J, with 10 bases between the two ends. Germline CDR1 is MNHEY and CDR2 is SMNVEV (reference sequence). As DNA, the CDR3 is TGTGCCAGCAGTTCGATCCGTGGCCAAGAGACCCAGTACTTC. Translated: CASSSIRGQETQYF.

This clonotype is labeled medium-sized (0.01 to 0.1%). V and J are TRBV5-4 and TRBJ1-4, with 10 positions matching TRBD1. The V and J ends lost 4 bases and 8 bases, in that order; junction bases with no gene match: 8. The CDR3 has 15 residues. Germline V CDR1 and CDR2: SGHNT, YYREEE (reference sequence). The CDR3 here is CASSGPTGGEEKLFF. The DNA of the CDR3 is TGTGCCAGCAGCGGACCGACAGGGGGCGAGGAAAAACTGTTTTTT.